These 19 T cell receptor beta chains came from one sample sequenced in a study of shared clonotypes between healthy human individuals. The data were produced by immunoSEQ multiplex PCR, yet TCRdb's version contains in-frame clones alone and is incomplete. The table lists about 1.9 million clones, roughly 93% of them singletons. CD45RO-negative, CCR7-selected cells formed the naive CD8 fraction, which excluded terminally differentiated effector memory CD45RA+ cells. The sequenced material came from naive CD8+ T cells from PBMCs. The receptors here all came from a young man in good health. Some clones in this sample may be carry-over from other donors' samples.

The chain employs TRBV11-2 and TRBJ2-1; tentatively, D is TRBD1 (5 bases). The V and J ends lost 7 bases and 8 bases respectively, with 18 bases between them. This CDR3 spans 14 amino acids. CDR1 is SGHAT, CDR2 FQNNGV, per germline. The CDR3 nucleotides read TGTGCCAGCAACTTCGTGGGGCCGACCGATGAGCAGTTCTTC. Protein product: CASNFVGPTDEQFF.

The chain joins TRBV19 to TRBJ1-1, with D hard to call. From germline, CDR1 is LNHDA and CDR2 SQIVND (reference sequence). This CDR3 region has 15 residues. V lost 2 bases and J 5 bases, leaving 15 bases between the germline ends. This chain's CDR3 is CASSIRSSEVTEAFF. As DNA, the CDR3 is TGTGCCAGTAGTATACGGTCCTCCGAGGTAACTGAAGCTTTCTTT.

The gene calls are TRBV7-8 and TRBJ2-5, with TRBD1 as a possible D gene (6 bases). The CDR3 has 16 amino acids. The germline V gene encodes CDR1 SGHVS and CDR2 FQNEAQ. V was shortened by 5 bases and J by 0 bases, with 16 bases between the two germline ends. CDR3 protein: CASSPTGFFYQETQYF. The CDR3 DNA follows: TGTGCCAGCAGCCCGACAGGTTTCTTCTACCAAGAGACCCAGTACTTC.

The chain carries TRBV28 and TRBJ2-7, with D perhaps given as TRBD1 or TRBD2 (5 bases each). Trimming shortened V by 4 bases and J by 7 bases, and 17 bases separated the two germline ends. Germline CDR1 MDHEN, CDR2 SYDVKM. The CDR3 spans 14 residues. The CDR3 DNA sequence: TGTGCCAGCAGTTCGGTCTGGGGGACGGGGGAGCAGTACTTC. As protein: CASSSVWGTGEQYF.

The gene calls are TRBV11-2 and TRBJ2-7, with 9 bases lining up with TRBD1. Germline CDR1 is SGHAT and CDR2 is FQNNGV. The junction had 7 bases not matched to a gene; V was cut back by 4 bases and J by 0 bases. CDR3 length equals 16 residues. The CDR3 is CASSSRDRAFSYEQYF. DNA of the CDR3: TGTGCCAGCAGCTCCCGGGACAGGGCCTTCTCCTACGAGCAGTACTTC.

The gene calls are TRBV7-9 and TRBJ2-1; unclear D gene. The CDR3 spans 16 residues. The V gene's germline CDR1 is SEHNR and CDR2 FQNEAQ (reference sequence). The V and J ends lost 5 bases and 3 bases respectively, with 17 bases between them. The CDR3 loop is CASSVAPPGVYNEQFF. The CDR3 DNA follows: TGTGCCAGCAGCGTGGCCCCCCCTGGAGTCTACAATGAGCAGTTCTTC.

Written as DNA, the CDR3 is TGTGCCAGCAGCGATCAGGGGATAACAGAGACCCAGTACTTC. Protein: CASSDQGITETQYF. J is TRBJ2-5 and V is TRBV9, with D possibly matching TRBD1 (6 bases). The germline V and J ends were trimmed by 3 bases and 4 bases, with 13 bases remaining between them. The CDR3 runs 14 residues. From germline, CDR1 is SGDLS and CDR2 YYNGEE. Drawing the rest from reference TRBV9 and TRBJ2-5, the complete variable domain is DSGVTQTPKHLITATGQRVTLRCSPRSGDLSVYWYQQSLDQGLQFLIQYYNGEERAKGNILERFSAQQFPDLHSELNLSSLELGDSALYFCASSDQGITETQYFGPGTRLLVL.

The J gene is TRBJ1-2, the V gene TRBV7-2; D gene uncertain. V shed 4 bases and J shed 5 bases, with 14 bases lying between them. This CDR3 has 14 residues. The germline CDR1 and CDR2 sequences are SGHTA and FQGNSA. The DNA for the CDR3 is TGTGCCAGCAGCTACCGACTATTTGATTATGGCTACACCTTC. This translates into CASSYRLFDYGYTF.

Turning to this clone: Other DNA sequences from this sample encode an identical CDR3 as well. The chain's CDR3 is CASSLFGYEQYF. In DNA form, the CDR3 reads TGTGCCAGCAGCTTATTTGGGTACGAGCAGTACTTC. V usage is TRBV7-2 and J usage is TRBJ2-7; D uncertain. This CDR3 is 12 amino acids long. The germline V gene has CDR1 SGHTA and CDR2 FQGNSA. Trimming removed 2 bases at V and 4 bases at J, with 6 bases between.

The chain has TRBV11-2 and TRBJ1-1; D uncertain. Germline V gives CDR1 SGHAT, CDR2 FQNNGV. V lost 3 bases, J lost 4 bases, and 18 bases lay in between. This CDR3 has 16 residues. The CDR3, as DNA: TGTGCCAGCAGCTTTATAGAGGGCCCCGAAACCACTGAAGCTTTCTTT. Its translation is CASSFIEGPETTEAFF.

The genes are TRBV11-2 and TRBJ2-7; D perhaps matches TRBD2 (6 bases). From germline, CDR1 is SGHAT and CDR2 FQNNGV. V lost 4 bases and J 6 bases, leaving 10 bases between the germline ends. The CDR3 contains 12 residues. The CDR3 coding sequence is TGTGCCAGCAGCTCAGATAGCGGCGAGCAGTACTTC. Amino acid sequence: CASSSDSGEQYF.

The chain uses TRBV4-1 and TRBJ2-7; D possibly corresponds to TRBD2 (6 bases). Germline CDR1 MGHRA, CDR2 YSYEKL. The CDR3 runs 15 residues. Trimming stripped 0 bases from V and 1 base from J, with 10 bases between. Here the CDR3 reads CASSQEGTGSYEQYF. The CDR3 nucleotides read TGCGCCAGCAGCCAAGAAGGGACTGGGTCCTACGAGCAGTACTTC.

Details on this clone: The sample holds other DNA sequences that translate to the same CDR3. The chain is built from TRBV27 and TRBJ2-1; D is unclear. Between the trimmed V and J ends, which lost 0 bases and 6 bases, there was a span of 0 bases. CDR1 and CDR2 from the germline V gene are MNHEY and SMNVEV (reference sequence). The CDR3 is 11 amino acids. CDR3 in DNA: TGTGCCAGCAGTTTATCCAATGAGCAGTTCTTC. This sequence encodes CASSLSNEQFF.

For this clone: The same CDR3 arises from other DNA sequences in this sample as well. The J gene is TRBJ1-4, the V gene TRBV9; 11 bases align to TRBD1. The trim removed 2 bases at V and 5 bases at J, leaving 2 bases unmatched. The CDR3 has 15 amino acids. Germline V gives CDR1 SGDLS, CDR2 YYNGEE. CDR3 in DNA: TGTGCCAGCAGCGTCGGGACAGGGGGGAATGAAAAACTGTTTTTT. This encodes CASSVGTGGNEKLFF.

The chain couples TRBV5-4 to TRBJ1-2; tentatively, D is TRBD1 (5 bases). The CDR3 is 14 residues long. Trimming cost V 3 bases and J 4 bases, with 13 bases left between them. Germline-derived CDR1 and CDR2 are SGHNT and YYREEE (reference sequence). The CDR3 loop reads CASSWGPGSYGYTF. CDR3 in DNA: TGTGCCAGCAGCTGGGGACCGGGAAGCTATGGCTACACCTTC.

The chain couples TRBV13 to TRBJ2-7; D unclear. The CDR3 extends over 18 amino acids. V was trimmed by 4 bases and J by 0 bases, leaving 22 bases between them. The germline V gene encodes CDR1 PRHDT and CDR2 FYEKMQ (reference sequence). The chain's CDR3 is CASSSYPPRAPRSYEQYF. The CDR3 region has the DNA TGTGCCAGCAGCTCATATCCCCCCCGGGCGCCACGCTCCTACGAGCAGTACTTC.

The chain joins TRBV7-2 to TRBJ2-3; D is undetermined. CDR1 SGHTA and CDR2 FQGNSA come from the germline V gene. This CDR3 contains 14 residues. The germline V and J ends were trimmed by 0 bases and 3 bases, with 7 bases remaining between them. This chain's CDR3 is CASSLAYFTDTQYF. DNA of the CDR3: TGTGCCAGCAGCTTAGCATACTTTACAGATACGCAGTATTTT.

The rearrangement uses TRBV27 and TRBJ2-5, with D hard to call. The V and J ends lost 1 base and 5 bases respectively, with 11 bases between them. The germline gives CDR1 MNHEY, CDR2 SMNVEV (reference sequence). This CDR3 comprises 14 residues. The CDR3 protein is CASSLWPKVETQYF. DNA for the CDR3: TGTGCCAGCAGTTTATGGCCCAAAGTGGAGACCCAGTACTTC.

CDR3 region: CASRIGSPDNYGYTF. CDR3 DNA sequence: TGTGCCAGCAGGATTGGAAGCCCCGACAACTATGGCTACACCTTC. The chain joins TRBV27 to TRBJ1-2; D ambiguous. The CDR3 totals 15 residues. Trimming left V 6 bases short and J 2 bases short, with 16 bases between. Germline V gene sequence: CDR1 MNHEY, CDR2 SMNVEV (reference sequence).